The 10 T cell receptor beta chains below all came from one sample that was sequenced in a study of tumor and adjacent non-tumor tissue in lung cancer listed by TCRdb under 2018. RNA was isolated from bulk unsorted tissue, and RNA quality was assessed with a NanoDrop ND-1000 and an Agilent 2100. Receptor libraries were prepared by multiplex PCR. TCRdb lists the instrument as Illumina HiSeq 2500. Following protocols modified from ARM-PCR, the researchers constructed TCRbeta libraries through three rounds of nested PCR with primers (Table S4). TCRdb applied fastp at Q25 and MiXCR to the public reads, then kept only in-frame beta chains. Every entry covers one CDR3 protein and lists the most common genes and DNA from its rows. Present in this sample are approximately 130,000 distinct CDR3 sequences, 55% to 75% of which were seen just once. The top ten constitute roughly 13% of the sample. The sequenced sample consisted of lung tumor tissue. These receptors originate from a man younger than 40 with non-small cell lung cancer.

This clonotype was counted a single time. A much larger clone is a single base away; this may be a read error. CDR3 residues: CASSLAWGGIDTQYF. In DNA form, the CDR3 reads TGTGCCAGCAGCTTAGCTTGGGGGGGCATAGATACGCAGTATTTT. The chain uses TRBV5-5 and TRBJ2-3, with D perhaps TRBD2 (7 bases). This CDR3 is 15 amino acids long. Germline lookup yields CDR1 SGHKS and CDR2 YYEKEE (reference sequence). V lost 2 bases and J 5 bases, leaving 15 bases between the germline ends.

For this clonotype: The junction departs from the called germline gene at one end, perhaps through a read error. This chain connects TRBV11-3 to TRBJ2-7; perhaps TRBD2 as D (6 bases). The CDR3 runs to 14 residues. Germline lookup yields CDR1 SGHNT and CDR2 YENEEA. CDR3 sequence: CASSLAAGSYKQCF. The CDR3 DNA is TGCGCCAGCAGCTTAGCGGCAGGCTCCTACAAGCAGTGCTTC.

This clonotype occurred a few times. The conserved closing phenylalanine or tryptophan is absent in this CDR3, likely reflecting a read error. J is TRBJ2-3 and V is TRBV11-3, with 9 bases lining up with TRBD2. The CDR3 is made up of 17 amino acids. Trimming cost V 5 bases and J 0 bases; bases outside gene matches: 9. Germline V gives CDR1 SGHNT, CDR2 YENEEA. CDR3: CASSPSPSGVSTDTQYY. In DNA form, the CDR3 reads TGTGCCAGCAGCCCTAGCCCTAGCGGGGTTAGCACAGATACGCAGTATTAT.

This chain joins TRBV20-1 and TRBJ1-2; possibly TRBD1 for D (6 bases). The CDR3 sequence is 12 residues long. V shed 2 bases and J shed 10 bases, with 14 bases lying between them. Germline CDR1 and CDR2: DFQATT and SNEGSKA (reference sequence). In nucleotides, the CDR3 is TGCAGTGCTAGATCTGGGGGCGCAGCCTACACCTTC. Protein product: CSARSGGAAYTF.

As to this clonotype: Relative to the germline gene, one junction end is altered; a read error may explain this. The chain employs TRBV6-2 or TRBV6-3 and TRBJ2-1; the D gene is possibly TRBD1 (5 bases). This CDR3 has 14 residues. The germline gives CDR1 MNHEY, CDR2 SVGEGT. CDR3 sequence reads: CVSTQGQPYNEQFF. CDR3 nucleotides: TGTGTCAGCACTCAGGGCCAACCTTACAATGAGCAGTTCTTC.

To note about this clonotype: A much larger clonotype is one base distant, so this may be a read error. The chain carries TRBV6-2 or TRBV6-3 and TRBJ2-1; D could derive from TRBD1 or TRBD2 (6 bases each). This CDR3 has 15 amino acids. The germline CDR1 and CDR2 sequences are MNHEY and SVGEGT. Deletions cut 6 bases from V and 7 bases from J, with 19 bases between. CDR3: CASRKLEGGLNEQFF. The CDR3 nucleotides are TGTGCCAGCAGAAAACTAGAGGGGGGTCTAAATGAGCAGTTCTTC.

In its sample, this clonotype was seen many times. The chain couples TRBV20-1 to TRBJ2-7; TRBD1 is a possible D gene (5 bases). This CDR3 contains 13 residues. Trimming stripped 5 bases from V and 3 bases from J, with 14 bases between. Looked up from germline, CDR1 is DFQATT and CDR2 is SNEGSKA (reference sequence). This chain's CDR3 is CSALQGIIYEQYF. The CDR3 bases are TGCAGTGCTCTCCAGGGAATCATCTACGAGCAGTACTTC.

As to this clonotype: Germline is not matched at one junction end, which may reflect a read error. DNA for the CDR3: TGCACTGCTAGACTGGCGGGCGGCAATACTTCACCCCTCCACTTT. Residues: CTARLAGGNTSPLHF. The genes are TRBV20-1 and TRBJ1-6; D uncertain. The CDR3 has 15 amino acids. CDR1 DFQATT and CDR2 SNEGSKA come from the germline V gene (reference sequence).

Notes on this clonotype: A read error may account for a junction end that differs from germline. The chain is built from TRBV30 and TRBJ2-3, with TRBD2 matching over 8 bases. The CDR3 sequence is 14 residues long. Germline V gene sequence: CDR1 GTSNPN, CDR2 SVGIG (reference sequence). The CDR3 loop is CAWGKAGEADMQYF. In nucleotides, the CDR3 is TGTGCCTGGGGAAAAGCGGGAGAGGCAGATATGCAGTATTTT.

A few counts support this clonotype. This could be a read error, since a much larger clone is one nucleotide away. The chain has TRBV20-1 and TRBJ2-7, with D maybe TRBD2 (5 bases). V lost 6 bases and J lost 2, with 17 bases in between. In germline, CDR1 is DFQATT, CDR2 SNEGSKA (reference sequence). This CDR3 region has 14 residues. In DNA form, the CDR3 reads TGCAGTGCCGAACTAACGGGAAGTCCCTACGAGCAGTACTTC. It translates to CSAELTGSPYEQYF.